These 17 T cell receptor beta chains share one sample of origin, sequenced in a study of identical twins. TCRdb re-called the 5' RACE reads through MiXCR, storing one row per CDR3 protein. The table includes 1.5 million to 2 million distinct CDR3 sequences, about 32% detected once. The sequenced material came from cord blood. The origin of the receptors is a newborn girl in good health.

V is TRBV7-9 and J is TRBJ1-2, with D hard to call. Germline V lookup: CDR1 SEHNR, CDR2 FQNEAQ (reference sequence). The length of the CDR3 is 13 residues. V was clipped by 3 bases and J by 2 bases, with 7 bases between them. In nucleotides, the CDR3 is TGTGCCAGCAGCTTCCGGGAGAACTATGGCTACACCTTC. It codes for CASSFRENYGYTF.

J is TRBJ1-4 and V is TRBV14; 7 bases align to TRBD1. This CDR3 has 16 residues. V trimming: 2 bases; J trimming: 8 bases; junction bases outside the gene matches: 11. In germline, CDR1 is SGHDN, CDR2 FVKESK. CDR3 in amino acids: CASSQHTQGRYEKLFF. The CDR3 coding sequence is TGTGCCAGCAGCCAACACACACAGGGGAGGTACGAAAAACTGTTTTTT.

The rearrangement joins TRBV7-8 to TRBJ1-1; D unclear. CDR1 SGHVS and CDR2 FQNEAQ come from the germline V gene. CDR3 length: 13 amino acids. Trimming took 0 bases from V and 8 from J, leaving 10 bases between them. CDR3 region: CASSLAFGREAFF. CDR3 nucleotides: TGTGCCAGCAGCTTAGCCTTTGGGAGGGAAGCTTTCTTT.

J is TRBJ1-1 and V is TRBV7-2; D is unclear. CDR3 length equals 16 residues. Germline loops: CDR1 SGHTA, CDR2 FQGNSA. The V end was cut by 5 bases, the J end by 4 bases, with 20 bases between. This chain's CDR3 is CASSSGGPGRFTEAFF. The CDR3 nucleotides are TGTGCCAGCAGCAGTGGCGGCCCAGGTCGGTTCACTGAAGCTTTCTTT. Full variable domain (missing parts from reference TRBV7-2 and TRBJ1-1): GAGVSQSPSNKVTEKGKDVELRCDPISGHTALYWYRQSLGQGLEFLIYFQGNSAPDKSGLPSDRFSAERTGGSVSTLTIQRTQQEDSAVYLCASSSGGPGRFTEAFFGQGTRLTVV.

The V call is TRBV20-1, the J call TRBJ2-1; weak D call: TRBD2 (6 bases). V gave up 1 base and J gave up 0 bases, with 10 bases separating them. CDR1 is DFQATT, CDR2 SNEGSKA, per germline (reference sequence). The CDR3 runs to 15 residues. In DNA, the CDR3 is TGCAGTGCTAGAGGGGAGCGGGTCTCCTACAATGAGCAGTTCTTC. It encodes CSARGERVSYNEQFF.

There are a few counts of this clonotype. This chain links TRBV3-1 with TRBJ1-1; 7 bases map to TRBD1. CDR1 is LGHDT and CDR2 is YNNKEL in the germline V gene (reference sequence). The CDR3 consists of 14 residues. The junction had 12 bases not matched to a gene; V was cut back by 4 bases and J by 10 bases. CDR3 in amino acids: CASSLTGVPLAAFF. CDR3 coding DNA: TGTGCCAGCAGCCTAACAGGGGTCCCCTTAGCAGCTTTCTTT.

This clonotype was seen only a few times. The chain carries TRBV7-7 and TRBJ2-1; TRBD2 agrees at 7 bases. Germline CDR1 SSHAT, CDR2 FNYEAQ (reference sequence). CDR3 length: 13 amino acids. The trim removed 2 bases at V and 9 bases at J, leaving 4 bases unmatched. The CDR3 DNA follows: TGTGCCAGCAGCTTAACGACTAGCCGTGAGCAGTTCTTC. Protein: CASSLTTSREQFF.

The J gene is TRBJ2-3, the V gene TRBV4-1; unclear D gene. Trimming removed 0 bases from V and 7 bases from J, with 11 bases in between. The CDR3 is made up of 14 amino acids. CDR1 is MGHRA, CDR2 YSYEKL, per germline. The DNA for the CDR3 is TGCGCCAGCAGCCAAGATTGGATACCCAATACGCAGTATTTT. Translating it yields CASSQDWIPNTQYF.

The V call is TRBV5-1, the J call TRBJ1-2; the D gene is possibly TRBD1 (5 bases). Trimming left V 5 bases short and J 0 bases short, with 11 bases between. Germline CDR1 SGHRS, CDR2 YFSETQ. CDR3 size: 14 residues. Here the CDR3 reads CASREQVPNYGYTF. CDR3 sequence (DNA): TGCGCCAGCAGGGAACAGGTACCTAACTATGGCTACACCTTC.

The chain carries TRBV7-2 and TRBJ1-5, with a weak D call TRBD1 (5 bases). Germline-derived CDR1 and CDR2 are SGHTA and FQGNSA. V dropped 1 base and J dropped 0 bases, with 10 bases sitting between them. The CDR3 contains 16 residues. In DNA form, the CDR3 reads TGTGCCAGCAGCTTAGGGAACAGGATTAGCAATCAGCCCCAGCATTTT. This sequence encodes CASSLGNRISNQPQHF.

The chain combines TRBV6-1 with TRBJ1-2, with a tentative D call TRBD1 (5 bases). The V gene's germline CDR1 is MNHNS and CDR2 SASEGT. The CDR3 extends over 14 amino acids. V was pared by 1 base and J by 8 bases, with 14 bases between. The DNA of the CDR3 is TGTGCCAGCAGTGAAGGAGGAGGGGTAAGAGGCTACACCTTC. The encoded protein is CASSEGGGVRGYTF.

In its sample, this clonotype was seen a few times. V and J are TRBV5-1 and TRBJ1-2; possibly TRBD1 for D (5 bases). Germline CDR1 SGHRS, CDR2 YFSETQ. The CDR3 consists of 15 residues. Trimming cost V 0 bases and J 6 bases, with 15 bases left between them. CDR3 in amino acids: CASSLVESRGHGYTF. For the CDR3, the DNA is TGCGCCAGCAGCTTGGTGGAGTCGAGGGGCCATGGCTACACCTTC.

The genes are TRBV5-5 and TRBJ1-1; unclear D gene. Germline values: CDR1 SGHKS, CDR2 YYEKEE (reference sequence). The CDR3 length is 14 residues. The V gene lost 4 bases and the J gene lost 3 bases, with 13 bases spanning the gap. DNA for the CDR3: TGTGCCAGCAGCCGACCTACCGGGGACACTGAAGCTTTCTTT. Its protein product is CASSRPTGDTEAFF.

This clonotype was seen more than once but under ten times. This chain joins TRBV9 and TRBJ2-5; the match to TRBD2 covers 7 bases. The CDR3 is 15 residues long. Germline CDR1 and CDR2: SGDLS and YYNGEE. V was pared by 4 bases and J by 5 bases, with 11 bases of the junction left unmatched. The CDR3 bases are TGTGCCAGCAGCCCGCGATGGACTAGGTGGGAGACCCAGTACTTC. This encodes CASSPRWTRWETQYF.

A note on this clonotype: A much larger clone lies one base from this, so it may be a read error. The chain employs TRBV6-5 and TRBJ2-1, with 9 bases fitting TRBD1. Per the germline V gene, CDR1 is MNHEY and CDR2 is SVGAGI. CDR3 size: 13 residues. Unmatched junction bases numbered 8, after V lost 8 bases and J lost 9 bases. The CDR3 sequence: CASGDRVWSEQFF. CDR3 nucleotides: TGTGCCAGCGGGGACAGGGTGTGGAGTGAGCAGTTCTTC.

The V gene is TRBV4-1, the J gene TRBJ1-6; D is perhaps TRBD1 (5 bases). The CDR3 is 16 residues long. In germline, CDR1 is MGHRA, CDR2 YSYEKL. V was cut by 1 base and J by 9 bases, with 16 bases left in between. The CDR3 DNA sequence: TGCGCCAGCAGCCAAGGTAGGGGCGTAAAGTTTTCACCCCTCCACTTT. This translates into CASSQGRGVKFSPLHF.

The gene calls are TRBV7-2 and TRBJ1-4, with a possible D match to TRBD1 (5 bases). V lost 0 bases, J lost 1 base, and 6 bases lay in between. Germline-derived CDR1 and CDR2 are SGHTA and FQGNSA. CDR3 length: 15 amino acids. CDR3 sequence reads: CASSLAGVTNEKLFF. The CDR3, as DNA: TGTGCCAGCAGCTTAGCGGGGGTAACTAATGAAAAACTGTTTTTT. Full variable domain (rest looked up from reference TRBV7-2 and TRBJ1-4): GAGVSQSPSNKVTEKGKDVELRCDPISGHTALYWYRQSLGQGLEFLIYFQGNSAPDKSGLPSDRFSAERTGGSVSTLTIQRTQQEDSAVYLCASSLAGVTNEKLFFGSGTQLSVL.